The sequence of this T cell receptor beta chain was determined in a study of T cell responses to AZD1222 COVID-19 vaccine listed by TCRdb under 2021. At the level of the whole study: AZD1222 recipients whose second dose came at about 4 weeks and those whose second dose came at about 12 weeks were combined into one group, since spike-specific TCR depth and breadth did not differ between the two schedules. A total of just over 230 trial participants underwent TCR sequencing, of whom 200 to 220 had received two doses of AZD1222 and 26 had received two doses of the MenACWY control vaccine. Trial participants were enrolled into age subgroups of 18-55, 56-69 and 70-plus years, which contained about 150, 28 and 57 TCR-sequenced participants, respectively.

The time point label for this specimen denotes: baseline before first vaccination. Vaccinee samples were obtained from the UK trials COV001 and COV002, which included a single-blind randomized controlled phase 2/3 trial of AZD1222 (ChAdOx1 nCoV-19) in healthy adults. Trial participant PBMC samples were collected at day 0 and day 28 after the second dose for TCRbeta chain sequencing. Beyond this particular receptor, the publication reports: Epitopes outside the regions mutated in the B.1.351 and B.1.1.7 variants were reportedly recognized by nearly half of the unique spike-specific TCRs. After two AZD1222 doses, both the breadth and the depth of spike-specific TCRs were significantly higher than at day 0 and than in MenACWY recipients. CD4 TCRs associated with the vaccine covered the entire spike protein, and the dominant responses were in regions 160-218 and 743-854. The 56-69-year group was small, and its depth increase did not reach significance, likely because of low power. Participants were mostly white British and included more females than males, and it was suggested by the authors that clonal diversity may have been underestimated. Conclusions about previously exposed vaccinees are limited, since just five or six AZD1222 recipients were seropositive for SARS-CoV-2 at baseline. Because no samples from the day 14 peak response were available, repertoires could be characterized only after the peak T cell response.

Details on this clone: The antigen it binds to is not known. There are no base qualities to consult, and no much larger clone falls within one base.

CDR1 and CDR2, per the germline V gene, are SGHRS and YFSETQ. The cysteine opens and the phenylalanine closes a CDR3 of 13 amino acids. Only CDR3 DNA is held: 39 bases, read in frame from base 1. The V end loses 0 bases and the J end loses 9 bases, and a stretch of 10 bases separates them. The CDR3 regions of human TCRbeta chains were analyzed by immunosequencing. The paper's data handling went like this. Repertoire TCRs were checked for matches against a reference library of SARS-CoV-2-specific TCRs that had been generated using the MIRA antigen-specificity platform. Breadth meant the fraction of unique TCRs that were SARS-CoV-2-associated, whereas depth meant the fraction of total T cells that were SARS-CoV-2-associated. Using the MIRA data, every spike-specific TCR was mapped to the spike region that the TCR reacted to and assigned to either a CD4 or a CD8 class. Log10-transformed breadth and depth values were compared by one-way ANOVA with Sidak's multiple comparisons tests. Imported from immuneACCESS, the table was reduced by TCRdb to in-frame sequences with V and J called. These copies leave out some clones; in studies compared against another copy, an unresolved V gene accounts for under half, and the cause of the remainder is not known. The V and J calls and clone size come from that table; D and trimming were worked out from the DNA. The sample includes about 72,000 clones, with around 87% observed a single time. The top ten clones comprise more than 20% of the sample.

The chain links TRBV5-1 with TRBJ2-1, with TRBD2 tentatively as D gene (5 bases match). This receptor was obtained from an adult in good health. Source: peripheral blood, taken on day 0 of AZD1222 vaccination. The nucleotides read TGCGCCAGCAGCTTGGAGGCTAGCACTGAGCAGTTCTTC. This translates into CASSLEASTEQFF.